The 23 T cell receptor beta chains below all came from one sample that was sequenced in a study of blood T cell repertoires in COVID-19. Using immunoSEQ multiplex PCR, the repertoire was profiled, and TCRdb retains in-frame clones only, with some absent. This table holds roughly 18,000 clones, about 80% found once. The sequenced material came from peripheral blood. The receptor source for this set is a man at least 80 years old with acute or convalescent COVID-19.

The chain combines TRBV21-1 with TRBJ2-1; the table's D call, TRBD2, has no DNA check behind it. TRBV21-1 represents a pseudogene. The CDR3 spans 18 residues. The chain's CDR3 is CASSKVARRGALYNEQFF. The CDR3 DNA reads TGTGCCAGCAGCAAGGTGGCGAGGCGGGGGGCGCTTTACAATGAGCAGTTCTTC.

The chain uses TRBV28 and TRBJ1-5, with 8 bases aligning to TRBD1. Germline V gene data show CDR1 as MDHEN and CDR2 as SYDVKM. The CDR3 is 14 amino acids. With 7 bases clipped from V and 6 bases from J, the junction kept 8 bases outside the gene matches. In DNA, the CDR3 is TGTGCCAGCATTGTGACAGGGGCGGGTCAGCCCCAGCATTTT. Translating gives CASIVTGAGQPQHF.

This clone appeared a single time. The chain couples TRBV7-9 to TRBJ1-6; D perhaps matches TRBD1 (5 bases). V lost 2 bases and J 4 bases, leaving 9 bases between the germline ends. Germline CDR1 reads SEHNR; CDR2 reads FQNEAQ (reference sequence). This CDR3 is built from 15 residues. The CDR3 DNA sequence: TGTGCCAGCAGCTTATCAGGGCGTTATAATTCACCCCTCCACTTT. This translates into CASSLSGRYNSPLHF.

The V gene is TRBV14, the J gene TRBJ1-2; 7 bases agree with TRBD1. The length of the CDR3 is 15 residues. Germline CDR1 is SGHDN and CDR2 is FVKESK. V shed 4 bases and J 8 bases; nucleotides not matched to a gene: 13. CDR3 loop: CASSLGTAPSGGYTF. CDR3 nucleotide sequence: TGTGCCAGCAGCCTAGGGACAGCCCCGTCAGGAGGCTACACCTTC.

This clone has only a few counts. The chain is built from TRBV7-3 and TRBJ1-6; 7 bases match TRBD1. Trimming at V came to 5 bases and at J to 8 bases, leaving 9 bases not matched to a gene. The CDR3 consists of 15 residues. Germline V lookup: CDR1 SGHTA, CDR2 FQGTGA. This CDR3 reads CASSLQGRWDSPLHF. The CDR3 DNA is TGTGCCAGCAGCCTACAGGGGCGCTGGGATTCACCCCTCCACTTT.

CDR3 nucleotide sequence: TGTGCCAGCAGCTTGTACCTAGCGGGGGGGCCCGGCAATGAGCAGTTCTTC. As protein: CASSLYLAGGPGNEQFF. The V gene is TRBV7-8, the J gene TRBJ2-1, with 12 bases fitting TRBD2. Germline lookup yields CDR1 SGHVS and CDR2 FQNEAQ. This CDR3 has 17 residues. V shed 3 bases, J shed 6 bases, and the junction held 9 bases outside the gene matches.

CDR3 residues: CASSQEQGVQYGYTF. In DNA, the CDR3 is TGCGCCAGCAGCCAAGAACAGGGGGTTCAGTATGGCTACACCTTC. The chain joins TRBV4-3 to TRBJ1-2; 8 bases agree with TRBD1. J lost 5 bases, V lost 0 bases, and 5 bases had no gene match. Germline V gene lookup returns CDR1 LGHNA and CDR2 YSLEER. The CDR3 totals 15 residues.

V gene TRBV7-2 combines with J gene TRBJ2-1; D might be TRBD2 (6 bases). The ends were cut back, 1 base at V and 8 bases at J, with 12 bases in the middle. This CDR3 contains 14 residues. Germline V CDR1 and CDR2: SGHTA, FQGNSA. CDR3 in DNA: TGTGCCAGCAGCTTAGTTGGGGGGTTCGATGAGCAGTTCTTC. Its translation: CASSLVGGFDEQFF.

V and J are TRBV7-2 and TRBJ1-6, with 9 bases matching TRBD1. Germline V gene data show CDR1 as SGHTA and CDR2 as FQGNSA. The CDR3 sequence is 14 residues long. The V gene end was trimmed by 6 bases and the J gene end by 10 bases; junction bases not matched to a gene: 7. CDR3 sequence (DNA): TGTGCCAGCAGTAGGGACAGGGTAGAGTCACCCCTCCACTTT. Its protein is CASSRDRVESPLHF.

V and J are TRBV3-1 (or the pseudogene TRBV3-2) and TRBJ2-5, with TRBD2 matching 7 bases. V lost 2 bases and J lost 3; bases outside the gene matches: 6. Germline-derived CDR1 and CDR2 are LGHDT and YNNKEL (reference sequence). The CDR3 has 15 residues. In DNA form, the CDR3 reads TGTGCCAGCAGCCAATTTGTGGGGGGGGAAGAGACCCAGTACTTC. This sequence encodes CASSQFVGGEETQYF.

V gene TRBV6-6 combines with J gene TRBJ1-5; TRBD1 matches at 9 bases. Germline assignment: CDR1 MNHNY and CDR2 SVGAGI (reference sequence). The junction had 4 bases not matched to a gene; V was cut back by 5 bases and J by 2 bases. This CDR3 is built from 15 residues. Written as DNA, the CDR3 is TGTGCCAGCAGTGGACAGGGGTTTGGCAATCAGCCCCAGCATTTT. Encoded protein: CASSGQGFGNQPQHF.

The chain joins TRBV5-4 to TRBJ2-1, with 7 positions matching TRBD2. After removal of 0 bases from V and 4 bases from J, the junction contained 7 bases not matched to a gene. CDR1 and CDR2 (germline): SGHNT, YYREEE (reference sequence). This CDR3 is 16 amino acids long. CDR3 in amino acids: CASSLGGERGYNEQFF. DNA of the CDR3: TGTGCCAGCAGCTTGGGGGGGGAGCGGGGATACAATGAGCAGTTCTTC.

The chain links TRBV5-6 to TRBJ1-2; a weak D match, TRBD1 (6 bases). The germline V and J ends were trimmed by 4 bases and 6 bases, with 7 bases remaining between them. CDR3 size: 11 residues. The germline V gene encodes CDR1 SGHDT and CDR2 YYEEEE. The CDR3 nucleotides read TGTGCCAGCAGCCGACAGGATGGCTACACCTTC. The encoded protein is CASSRQDGYTF.

CDR3 in DNA: TGCGCCAGCACTGGCGGAAACCCAGTTACGGGGGAGCTGTTTTTT. It codes for CASTGGNPVTGELFF. This chain uses TRBV4-1 with TRBJ2-2; unclear D gene. V lost 7 bases to trimming and J lost 8 bases, with 20 bases between them. The germline V gene encodes CDR1 MGHRA and CDR2 YSYEKL. There are 15 residues in the CDR3.

The chain employs TRBV10-1 and TRBJ2-7; the match to TRBD1 covers 7 bases. Losses at the gene ends were 6 bases for V and 3 bases for J; bases not matched to a gene: 8. Germline values: CDR1 WNHNN, CDR2 SYGVQD (reference sequence). The CDR3 runs to 14 residues. This chain's CDR3 is CASRRQGPIYEQYF. The CDR3 nucleotides are TGCGCCAGCAGACGACAGGGACCGATCTACGAGCAGTACTTC.

The chain employs TRBV6-5 and TRBJ1-3, with a possible D match to TRBD1 (6 bases). The CDR3 spans 14 residues. Trimming left V 8 bases short and J 3 bases short, with 14 bases between. Germline CDR1 MNHEY, CDR2 SVGAGI. The CDR3 here is CASRRDILGNTIYF. The CDR3 coding sequence is TGTGCCAGCCGCCGGGACATCCTTGGAAACACCATATATTTT.

A few counts support this clone. The V gene is TRBV2, the J gene TRBJ1-2; weak D call: TRBD1 (6 bases). The CDR3 loop spans 14 amino acids. Looked up from germline, CDR1 is SNHLY and CDR2 is FYNNEI. Trimming pared 7 bases from V and 5 bases from J, leaving 17 bases between. DNA of the CDR3: TGTGCCAGCACGGGACAAGGGGGACCTTATGGCTACACCTTC. It is translated as CASTGQGGPYGYTF.

This clone was found once. The chain links TRBV7-9 to TRBJ2-5; possible D gene TRBD2, 6 bases. Germline lookup yields CDR1 SEHNR and CDR2 FQNEAQ (reference sequence). Trimming pared 4 bases from V and 4 bases from J, leaving 22 bases between. The CDR3 loop spans 17 amino acids. The CDR3 is CASSSEFGQPRGETQYF. The DNA for the CDR3 is TGTGCCAGCAGCTCCGAGTTCGGGCAGCCGCGGGGAGAGACCCAGTACTTC.

The V call is TRBV6-6, the J call TRBJ2-7; TRBD1 agrees at 11 bases. Germline CDR1 reads MNHNY; CDR2 reads SVGAGI (reference sequence). V shed 4 bases, J shed 1 base, and the junction held 3 bases outside the gene matches. CDR3 length equals 15 residues. The CDR3 sequence: CASSSRDRGSYEQYF. In DNA, the CDR3 is TGTGCCAGCAGTTCCCGGGACAGGGGGTCCTACGAGCAGTACTTC.

This sequence joins TRBV18 and TRBJ2-1, with 11 bases aligning to TRBD2. The CDR3 totals 16 residues. V was pared by 0 bases and J by 4 bases, with 2 bases of the junction left unmatched. The V gene's germline CDR1 is KGHSH and CDR2 LQKENI. DNA for the CDR3: TGTGCCAGCTCACCACCGGGACTAGCGGTTTACAATGAGCAGTTCTTC. Residues: CASSPPGLAVYNEQFF.

This clone was seen more than once but under ten times. The chain recombines TRBV29-1 with TRBJ1-1; D possibly corresponds to TRBD1 (6 bases). Deletions cut 4 bases from V and 1 base from J, with 13 bases between. Germline CDR1 reads SQVTM; CDR2 reads ANQGSEA. CDR3 length: 14 amino acids. The CDR3 DNA sequence: TGCAGCGTTGTTTCTTCGGGACAGAACACTGAAGCTTTCTTT. This translates into CSVVSSGQNTEAFF.

This clone turned up a few times. CDR3 loop: CASIKGPRRENQPQHF. CDR3 nucleotides: TGCGCCAGCATAAAGGGACCCAGGAGGGAAAATCAGCCCCAGCATTTT. The rearrangement joins TRBV10-1 to TRBJ1-5; possibly TRBD1 for D (5 bases). Trimming stripped 7 bases from V and 4 bases from J, with 20 bases between. CDR1 and CDR2 (germline): WNHNN, SYGVQD (reference sequence). The CDR3 is 16 residues long.

The chain has TRBV18 and TRBJ2-7; 7 nucleotides align to TRBD1. Unmatched junction bases numbered 7, after V lost 3 bases and J lost 2 bases. The CDR3 is 15 residues long. Per germline, CDR1 KGHSH and CDR2 LQKENI. This chain's CDR3 is CASSPRTGAAYEQYF. CDR3 nucleotide sequence: TGTGCCAGCTCACCCAGGACAGGAGCCGCCTACGAGCAGTACTTC.